This TCR beta chain was found in a study of OX40 agonist ivuxolimab in advanced cancers. Study overall: The study treated patients with ivuxolimab, an agonistic anti-OX40 (CD134) antibody.

This clone showed up just once. Its antigen remains unknown. In the same sample, other DNA sequences code for this CDR3. Clones were read by immunoSEQ multiplex PCR, and TCRdb kept only the in-frame ones, dropping some. Of about 88,000 clones in the sample, around 85% were seen once. Cycle 7 day 1, cycle 4 day 1, and baseline were the timepoints at which blood was sampled. General study results and limits: The antigens recognized by the expanded peripheral T cells, that is their antigen specificity, were not determined.

Per germline, CDR1 SGHNT and CDR2 YENEEA. The CDR3 consists of 14 residues. The J segment lost 3 bases and the V segment lost 5 bases, leaving 4 bases of the junction unmatched. Specimen: CD4+ or CD8+ T cells sorted from blood, collected in a trial of the OX40 agonist ivuxolimab. The genes are TRBV11-3 and TRBJ2-3; 8 nucleotides align to TRBD1. The receptor was isolated from an adult with an advanced solid tumor such as melanoma, head and neck, liver or kidney cancer. The CDR3 nucleotides read TGTGCCAGCAGCCTCGGACAGGGAACAGATACGCAGTATTTT. The encoded protein is CASSLGQGTDTQYF.